This T cell receptor beta chain stems from a study of cytomegalovirus exposure and HLA in healthy donors. Study-level background: About 85 million unique TCRs from HLA-typed donors were held in an early release of data. Of all 400 or so donors who were genotyped, roughly 81% belonged to the Caucasian-associated ancestry cluster. General observations from the study: HLA alleles were associated with 16,000 or so TCR beta sequences in a later analysis at 0.05 false discovery rate. In a later analysis, common viral pathogens appeared linked to several of the most significant clusters.

Worth noting for this clone: No antigen is known for it.

The PCR made use of 60 Vbeta and 13 Jbeta primers. TCRdb's table, derived via immunoSEQ multiplex PCR, lists solely in-frame clones and lacks some. The sample carries around 130,000 clones, 74% recorded once. Germline V gene data show CDR1 as SGHNT and CDR2 as YYREEE (reference sequence). This CDR3 has 14 amino acids. V lost 1 base to trimming and J lost 2 bases, with 7 bases between them. This chain uses TRBV5-4 with TRBJ1-5; perhaps TRBD1 as D (6 bases). The TCR comes from a man aged 35 to 55 in good health and CMV-seropositive. The sequenced material came from PBMCs. The CDR3 reads CASSLKGGNQPQHF. Written as DNA, the CDR3 is TGTGCCAGCAGCTTGAAGGGGGGCAATCAGCCCCAGCATTTT.